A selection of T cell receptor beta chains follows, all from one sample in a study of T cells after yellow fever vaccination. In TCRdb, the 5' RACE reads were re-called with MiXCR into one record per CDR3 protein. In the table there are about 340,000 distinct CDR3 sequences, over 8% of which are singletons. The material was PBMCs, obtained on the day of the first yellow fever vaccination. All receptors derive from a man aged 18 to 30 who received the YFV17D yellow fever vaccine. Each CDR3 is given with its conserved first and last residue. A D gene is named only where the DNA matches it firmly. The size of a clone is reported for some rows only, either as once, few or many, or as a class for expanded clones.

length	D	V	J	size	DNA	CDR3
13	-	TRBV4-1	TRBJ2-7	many	TGCGCCAGCAGCCAAGAACTCGGGGTTGAGCAGTACTTC	CASSQELGVEQYF
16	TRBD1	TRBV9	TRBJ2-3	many	TGTGCCAGCAGCCCCCGGCTAGGACAGGGCGCAGATACGCAGTATTTT	CASSPRLGQGADTQYF
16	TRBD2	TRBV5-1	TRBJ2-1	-	TGCGCCAGCAGCTTTAGGACTAGCGGGGGGTACAATGAGCAGTTCTTC	CASSFRTSGGYNEQFF
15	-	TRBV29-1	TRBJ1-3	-	TGCAGCGTTGCTTCTGATGGCAGATCCGGAAACACCATATATTTT	CSVASDGRSGNTIYF
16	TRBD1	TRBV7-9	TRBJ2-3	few	TGTGCCAGCAGCTTGAACCGGGACAGAGGCACAGATACGCAGTATTTT	CASSLNRDRGTDTQYF
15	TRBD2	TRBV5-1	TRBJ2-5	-	TGCGCCAGCAGAATAGCGGGGGCGGAGGAAGAGACCCAGTACTTC	CASRIAGAEEETQYF
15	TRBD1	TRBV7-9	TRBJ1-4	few	TGTGCCAGCAGCCCGGGACAGGGGGAGGTTGAAAAACTGTTTTTT	CASSPGQGEVEKLFF
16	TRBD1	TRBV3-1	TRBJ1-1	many	TGTGCCAGCAGCCGGACAGGGGGGGTTCAGAACACTGAAGCTTTCTTT	CASSRTGGVQNTEAFF
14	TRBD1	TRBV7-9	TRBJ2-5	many	TGTGCCAGCAGCCTTACAGGGGGCTTTGAGACCCAGTACTTC	CASSLTGGFETQYF
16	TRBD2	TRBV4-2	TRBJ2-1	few	TGTGCCAGCAGCCAAGGTTTTAGCGGGGGGGCCAATGAGCAGTTCTTC	CASSQGFSGGANEQFF
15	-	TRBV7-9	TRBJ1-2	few	TGTGCCAGCAGCTTAGCTGGGTTCGAGGCGGGGGGCTACACCTTC	CASSLAGFEAGGYTF
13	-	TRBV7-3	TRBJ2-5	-	TGTGCCAGCAGCTTAAAACACCAAGAGACCCAGTACTTC	CASSLKHQETQYF
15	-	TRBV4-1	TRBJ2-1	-	TGCGCCAGCAGCCAAGTGGCACACTCCTACAATGAGCAGTTCTTC	CASSQVAHSYNEQFF
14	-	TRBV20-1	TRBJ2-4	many	TGCAGTGCTCCCGGCTGGTCAGCCAAAAACATTCAGTACTTC	CSAPGWSAKNIQYF
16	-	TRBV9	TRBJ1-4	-	TGTGCCAGCAGCGTATCTCCGGTGGCGGCTAATGAAAAACTGTTTTTT	CASSVSPVAANEKLFF
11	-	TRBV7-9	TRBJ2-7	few	TGTGCCAGCAGCTTTGGTGACGAGCAGTACTTC	CASSFGDEQYF
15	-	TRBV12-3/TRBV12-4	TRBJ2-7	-	TGTGCCAGCAGTGGGCCGGGGGGAGGGGGCGTAGAGCAGTACTTC	CASSGPGGGGVEQYF
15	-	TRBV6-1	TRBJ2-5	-	TGTGCCAGCAGCAAATTAGGGTTGGTCCAAGAGACCCAGTACTTC	CASSKLGLVQETQYF
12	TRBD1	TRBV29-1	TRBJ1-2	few	TGCAGCGGCAGTGACAGGGGAAATGGCTACACCTTC	CSGSDRGNGYTF
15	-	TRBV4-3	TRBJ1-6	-	TGCGCCAGCAGCCAAGATTGGACAGTTGCCTCACCCCTCCACTTT	CASSQDWTVASPLHF
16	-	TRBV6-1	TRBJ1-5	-	TGTGCCAGCAGTACCCGGCAGGCGCTCGGGGATCAGCCCCAGCATTTT	CASSTRQALGDQPQHF
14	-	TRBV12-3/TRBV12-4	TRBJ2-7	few	TGTGCCAGCAGTTTAAACGGTAACTCCTACGAGCAGTACTTC	CASSLNGNSYEQYF
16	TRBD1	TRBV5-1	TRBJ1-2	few	TGCGCCAGCAGCTTGGAAGGGGGCCGAGCTAACTATGGCTACACCTTC	CASSLEGGRANYGYTF
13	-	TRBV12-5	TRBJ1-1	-	TGTGCTAGTGCCTCCGGGATCTTAGAAGAAGCTTTCTTT	CASASGILEEAFF
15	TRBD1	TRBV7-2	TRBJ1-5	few	TGTGCCAGCAGCGGTGGGGGGACAGTCGATCAGCCCCAGCATTTT	CASSGGGTVDQPQHF
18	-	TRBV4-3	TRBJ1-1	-	TGCGCCAGCAGCCAAGATGTCCCGGGAAGTCGCTATGGCACTGAAGCTTTCTTT	CASSQDVPGSRYGTEAFF
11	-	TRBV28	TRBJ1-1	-	TGTGCCAGCAGTTTTCGAGGTGGGGCTTTCTTT	CASSFRGGAFF
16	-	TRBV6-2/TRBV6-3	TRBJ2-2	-	TGTGCCAGCAGTTACTCGTTAACCCAGAACACCGGGGAGCTGTTTTTT	CASSYSLTQNTGELFF
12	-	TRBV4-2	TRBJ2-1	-	TGTGCCAGCAGCCAAGAATGGGGGGAGCAGTTCTTC	CASSQEWGEQFF
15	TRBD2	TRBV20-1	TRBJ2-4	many	TGCAGTGCTAGAGATAACGGGGGGGCTCGAAACATTCAGTACTTC	CSARDNGGARNIQYF
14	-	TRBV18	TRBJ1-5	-	TGTGCCAGCTCACCCGGGGAGAGTAATCAGCCCCAGCATTTT	CASSPGESNQPQHF
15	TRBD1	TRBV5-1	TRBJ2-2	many	TGCGCCAGCAGCCCAGGACAGGGGGCCACCGGGGAGCTGTTTTTT	CASSPGQGATGELFF
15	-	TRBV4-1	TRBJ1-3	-	TGCGCCAGCAGCAACCCATCGATTTCTGGAAACACCATATATTTT	CASSNPSISGNTIYF
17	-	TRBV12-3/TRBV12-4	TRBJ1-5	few	TGTGCCAGCAGTTCGACGGACAGAGGAAGATGGGATCAGCCCCAGCATTTT	CASSSTDRGRWDQPQHF
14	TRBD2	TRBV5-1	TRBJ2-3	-	TGCGCCAGTACCAGCGGGGGGGCGGCAGATACGCAGTATTTT	CASTSGGAADTQYF
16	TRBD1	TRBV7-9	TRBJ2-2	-	TGTGCCAACGGCCCGGGACAGGGACGTAACACCGGGGAGCTGTTTTTT	CANGPGQGRNTGELFF
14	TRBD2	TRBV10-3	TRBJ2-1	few	TGTGCCATCAGGCCGGGACTAGGCCCCAATGAGCAGTTCTTC	CAIRPGLGPNEQFF
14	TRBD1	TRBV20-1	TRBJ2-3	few	TGCAGTGCTAGAGTGCAGGGGGGCACAGATACGCAGTATTTT	CSARVQGGTDTQYF
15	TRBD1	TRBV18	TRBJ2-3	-	TGTGCCAGCTCACCCCGGGGACAGGGGGAAGATACGCAGTATTTT	CASSPRGQGEDTQYF
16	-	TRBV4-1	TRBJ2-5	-	TGCGCCAGCAGCACCAGGGGTATGGATAGCCAAGAGACCCAGTACTTC	CASSTRGMDSQETQYF
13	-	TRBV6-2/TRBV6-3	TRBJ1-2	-	TGTGCCAGCGATGGGACGGGTCGAGGAGGCTACACCTTC	CASDGTGRGGYTF
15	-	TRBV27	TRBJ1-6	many	TGTGCCAGCAGTTTATTGGGGTTCTCTAATTCACCCCTCCACTTT	CASSLLGFSNSPLHF
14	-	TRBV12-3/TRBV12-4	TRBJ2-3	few	TGTGCCAGCAGTTTTACGGGGGCAGTGGATACGCAGTATTTT	CASSFTGAVDTQYF
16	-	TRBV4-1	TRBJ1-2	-	TGCGCCAGCAGCCCGGGGTCCGGCTTCCGGGACGATGGCTACACCTTC	CASSPGSGFRDDGYTF
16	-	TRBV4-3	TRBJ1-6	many	TGCGCCAGCAGAACAGGAATCAGCTCCTATAATTCACCCCTCCACTTT	CASRTGISSYNSPLHF
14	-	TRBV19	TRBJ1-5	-	TGTGCCAGTAGACAAGAACGGTTAGTTCAGCCCCAGCATTTT	CASRQERLVQPQHF